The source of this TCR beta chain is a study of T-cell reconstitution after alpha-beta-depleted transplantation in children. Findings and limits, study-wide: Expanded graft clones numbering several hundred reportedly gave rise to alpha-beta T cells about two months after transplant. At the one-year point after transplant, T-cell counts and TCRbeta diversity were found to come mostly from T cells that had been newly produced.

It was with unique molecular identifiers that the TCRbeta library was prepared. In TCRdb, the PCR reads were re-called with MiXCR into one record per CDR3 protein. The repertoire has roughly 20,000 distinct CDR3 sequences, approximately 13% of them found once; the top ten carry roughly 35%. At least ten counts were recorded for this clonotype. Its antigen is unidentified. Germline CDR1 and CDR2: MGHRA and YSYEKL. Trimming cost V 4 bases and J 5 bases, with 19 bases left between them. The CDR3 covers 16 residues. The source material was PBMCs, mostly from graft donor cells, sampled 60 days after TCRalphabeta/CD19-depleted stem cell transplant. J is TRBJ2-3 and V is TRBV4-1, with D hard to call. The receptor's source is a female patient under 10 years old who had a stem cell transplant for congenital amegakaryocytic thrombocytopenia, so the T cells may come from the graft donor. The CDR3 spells CASSRSSRSLVDTQYF. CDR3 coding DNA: TGCGCCAGCAGCCGAAGCAGTCGGAGTTTAGTAGATACGCAGTATTTT.